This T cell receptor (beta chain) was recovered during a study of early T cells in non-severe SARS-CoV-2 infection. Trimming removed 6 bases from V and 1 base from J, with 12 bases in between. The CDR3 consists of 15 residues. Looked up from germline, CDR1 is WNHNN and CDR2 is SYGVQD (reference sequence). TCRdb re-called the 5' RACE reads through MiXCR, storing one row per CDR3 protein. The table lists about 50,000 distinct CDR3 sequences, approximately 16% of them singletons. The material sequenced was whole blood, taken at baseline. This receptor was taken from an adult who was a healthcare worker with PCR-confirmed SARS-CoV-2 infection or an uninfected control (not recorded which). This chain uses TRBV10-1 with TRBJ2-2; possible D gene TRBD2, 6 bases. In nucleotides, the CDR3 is TGCGCCAGCAGCGCCGGGACTCAGAACACCGGGGAGCTGTTTTTT. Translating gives CASSAGTQNTGELFF.